This T cell receptor beta chain was obtained from a study of spatial heterogeneity in lung cancer. Study as a whole: At a median of approximately 23 months after resection, follow-up PBMC samples were sequenced when available.

TCRdb reprocessed the 5' RACE reads with MiXCR, giving one entry per CDR3 protein. The data contain 25,000 or so distinct CDR3 sequences, roughly 6% of them seen just once; the ten biggest clones take up roughly a fifth. The CDR3 length is 14 residues. CDR1 is MNHEY and CDR2 is SVGAGI in the germline V gene. V shed 7 bases and J 4 bases; nucleotides not matched to a gene: 6. This clonotype was picked up many times. Sample time point: blood at routine non-recurrence follow-up after resection. No cell sorting; template was whole RNA from tumor, lung tissue or PBMC. This clonotype originated in a male donor with early-stage non-small cell lung cancer. The chain is built from TRBV6-5 and TRBJ1-1; 10 bases fit TRBD1. The sample consisted of PBMCs, taken at follow-up. The CDR3 region is CASTSRTGGTEAFF. CDR3 DNA: TGTGCCAGCACCTCCCGGACAGGGGGCACTGAAGCTTTCTTT.